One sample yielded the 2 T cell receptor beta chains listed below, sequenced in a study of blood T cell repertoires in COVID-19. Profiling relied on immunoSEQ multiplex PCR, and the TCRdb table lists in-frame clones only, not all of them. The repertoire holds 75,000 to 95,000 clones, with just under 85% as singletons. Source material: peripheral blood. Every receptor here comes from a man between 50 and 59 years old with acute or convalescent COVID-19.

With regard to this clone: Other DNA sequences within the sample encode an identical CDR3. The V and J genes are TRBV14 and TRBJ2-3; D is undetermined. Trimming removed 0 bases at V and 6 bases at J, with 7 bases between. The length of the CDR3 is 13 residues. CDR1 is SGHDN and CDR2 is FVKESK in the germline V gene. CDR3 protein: CASSQDSLDTQYF. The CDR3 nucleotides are TGTGCCAGCAGCCAAGATTCACTCGATACGCAGTATTTT.

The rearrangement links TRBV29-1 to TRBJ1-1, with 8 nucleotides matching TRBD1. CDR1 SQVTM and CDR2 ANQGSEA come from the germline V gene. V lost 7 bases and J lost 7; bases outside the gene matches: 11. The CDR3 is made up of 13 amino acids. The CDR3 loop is CSAQTGASREAFF. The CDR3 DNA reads TGCAGCGCTCAGACAGGGGCGAGTCGTGAAGCTTTCTTT.